This TCR beta chain came from a study of cytomegalovirus exposure and HLA in healthy donors. Overall study context: Earlier, 90 million to 140 million unique TCR beta sequences were recovered from about 179 million T cells by an analysis. General study results and limits: Analysis was carried out at a later point, and it linked a missense DCLRE1C variant to TCR beta V- and J-gene trimming. The study found most TCR sequences rare, yet found some public TCRs in many donors. The authors excluded some V segments, including TRBV6-2 and TRBV6-3, as indistinguishable.

As for this clone: The antigen is not known.

Both 60 Vbeta primers and 13 Jbeta primers went into the PCR. TCRdb's copy holds only in-frame clones and misses some; the assay was immunoSEQ multiplex PCR. The sample holds 110,000 to 150,000 clones, 79% seen once. There are 16 residues in the CDR3. The V and J ends lost 6 bases and 1 base, in that order; junction bases with no gene match: 11. Germline loops: CDR1 MNHEY, CDR2 SMNVEV (reference sequence). The sequencing sample was made of PBMCs. The receptor comes from a man aged 18 to 35 in good health and CMV-seronegative. V usage is TRBV27 and J usage is TRBJ1-1; 7 bases agree with TRBD1. The chain's CDR3 is CASRYRATGANTEAFF. The DNA for the CDR3 is TGTGCCAGCAGATACCGGGCTACAGGGGCGAACACTGAAGCTTTCTTT.